The entry below gives a single T cell receptor beta chain sequence along with its context. J gave up 6 bases and V 2 bases, and 2 bases lay outside the gene matches. The CDR3 runs to 13 residues. The germline V gene encodes CDR1 DFQATT and CDR2 SNEGSKA (reference sequence). Uncontrolled infection, other autoimmune disease, pregnancy or lactation led to exclusion. This sample is part of a study of T cells in Graves' hyperthyroidism and ophthalmopathy. It was RNA transcripts that yielded the amplified TCR beta CDR3 regions. First-round RT-PCR with HTBI primers amplified the TCR CDR3 region. One entry per CDR3 protein, called by TCRdb with MiXCR from the multiplex PCR reads. The data contain roughly 720,000 distinct CDR3 sequences, around 16% of them singletons.

This TCR was sampled from a man aged 50 to 59 with Graves' hyperthyroidism. Sequences were obtained from blood. The rearrangement links TRBV20-1 to TRBJ2-3; 10 nucleotides match TRBD2. The CDR3 DNA reads TGCAGTGCTAGACGACTAGCGGGCGATACGCAGTATTTT. It codes for CSARRLAGDTQYF.